Below, one TCR beta chain is given with its context. Trimming left V 8 bases short and J 3 bases short, with 11 bases between. From germline, CDR1 is MNHEY and CDR2 SVGAGI. The CDR3 consists of 13 residues. Seattle enrolled patients during active infection and tracked them longitudinally. Per the study methods: Nucleated cell number was recorded as an estimate derived from reference gene primer amplification. TCRdb's table, derived via immunoSEQ multiplex PCR, lists solely in-frame clones and lacks some. D and trimming come from the DNA, and the V and J calls and clone size come from that table. Of some 170,000 clones in the sample, about 83% were seen once. This entry is derived from a study of blood T cell repertoires in COVID-19. Study overall: The United States, Italy and Spain supplied acute and convalescent COVID-19 samples. From T cells, B-cell-depleted T cells, or PBMCs came the material, which was cDNA or gDNA.

The chain joins TRBV6-5 to TRBJ1-3, with D perhaps matching TRBD1 (6 bases). This receptor was identified in a woman in her seventies with COVID-19, enrolled during active disease. Sequences were obtained from peripheral blood. CDR3 in DNA: TGTGCCAGCTTGGGGGGGCATGGAAACACCATATATTTT. Amino acid sequence: CASLGGHGNTIYF.